This T cell receptor (beta chain) was sequenced for a study of T cell responses to AZD1222 COVID-19 vaccine. The trim removed 4 bases at V and 2 bases at J, leaving 12 bases unmatched. Per the germline V gene, CDR1 is MGHRA and CDR2 is YSYEKL. CDR3 size: 18 residues. In the case of this clone: What it recognizes is unknown.

The study, taken as a whole, reports: White British ancestry dominated among donors, who included more females, and clonal diversity was possibly underestimated.

The method was immunoSEQ multiplex PCR; TCRdb's version includes in-frame clones alone and lacks a portion of them. Here the sample spans 95,000 to 150,000 clones, just over 90% being singletons. The sequencing here drew on peripheral blood, taken 28 days after the second AZD1222 dose. This chain uses TRBV4-1 with TRBJ1-3, with 9 bases fitting TRBD1. This clonotype originated in an adult who received the AZD1222 COVID-19 vaccine. The CDR3 reads CASSLRQIQGAAGNTIYF. CDR3 DNA sequence: TGCGCCAGCAGCCTCCGGCAGATACAGGGGGCGGCTGGAAACACCATATATTTT.